Given below is one T cell receptor beta chain in context. This clone was found once. Which antigen it targets is not known. The sample holds no much larger clone one base away, and base qualities are not on file. These data come from a study of technical replicates of blood from several donors (dated by TCRdb to 2016 to 2017). Taken from the germline V gene, the CDR1 and CDR2 loops are SGDLS and YYNGEE. Its CDR3 holds 12 amino acids, cysteine through phenylalanine. The sequence is cut down to CDR3 DNA, 36 bases in frame from base 1. V and J lose 4 bases and 1 base, and a span of 5 bases separates them. The library was obtained by the immunoSEQ multiplex PCR assay. TCRdb retrieved this table from immuneACCESS and kept in-frame rearrangements only. Not all clones are present; in checked studies, unresolved V genes account for under half, and no reason is known for the remainder. For this sample the table gives about 76,000 clones, of which roughly 96% were detected only once. 0.21% of the sample is held by the ten biggest clonotypes.

This TCR derives from a human donor in good health. Sequencing used T cells isolated from PBMCs. This chain joins TRBV9 to TRBJ1-1; the D gene remains uncertain. The nucleotides are TGTGCCAGCAGCCCGAGGAACACTGAAGCTTTCTTT. Translation gives CASSPRNTEAFF. Where the CDR3 stops, the reference TRBV9 and TRBJ1-1 genes take over; the full variable domain is DSGVTQTPKHLITATGQRVTLRCSPRSGDLSVYWYQQSLDQGLQFLIQYYNGEERAKGNILERFSAQQFPDLHSELNLSSLELGDSALYFCASSPRNTEAFFGQGTRLTVV.